This T cell receptor beta chain stems from a study of blood T cell repertoires in COVID-19. CDR3 length equals 13 residues. The V gene end was trimmed by 9 bases and the J gene end by 5 bases; junction bases not matched to a gene: 7. Germline V CDR1 and CDR2: MGHDK, SYGVNS. Measured with immunoSEQ multiplex PCR; TCRdb has only the in-frame clones, and not every one. This sample has about 370,000 clones; 70% to 90% occur once, and the top ten carry 2.5% to 3.5%. The chain couples TRBV25-1 to TRBJ2-1, with 7 bases lining up with TRBD1. This receptor was obtained from a woman aged 25 to 39 with COVID-19, enrolled during active disease. The sample consisted of peripheral blood. This CDR3 is CASLDRVNNEQFF. The CDR3 DNA follows: TGTGCCAGTCTCGACAGGGTCAACAATGAGCAGTTCTTC. The full variable domain, with the rest looked up from reference TRBV25-1 and TRBJ2-1, is EADIYQTPRYLVIGTGKKITLECSQTMGHDKMYWYQQDPGMELHLIHYSYGVNSTEKGDLSSESTVSRIRTEHFPLTLESARPSHTSQYLCASLDRVNNEQFFGPGTRLTVL.